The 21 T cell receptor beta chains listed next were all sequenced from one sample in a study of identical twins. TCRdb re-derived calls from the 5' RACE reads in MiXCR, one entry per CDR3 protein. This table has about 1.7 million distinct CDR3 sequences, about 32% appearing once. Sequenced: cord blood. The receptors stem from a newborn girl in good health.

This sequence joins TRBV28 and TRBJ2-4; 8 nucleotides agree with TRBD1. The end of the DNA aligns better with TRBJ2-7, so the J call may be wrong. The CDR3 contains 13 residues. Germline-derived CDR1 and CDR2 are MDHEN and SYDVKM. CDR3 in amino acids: CASSAGGLYEQYF. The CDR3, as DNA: TGTGCCAGCAGCGCAGGGGGCTTGTACGAGCAGTACTTC.

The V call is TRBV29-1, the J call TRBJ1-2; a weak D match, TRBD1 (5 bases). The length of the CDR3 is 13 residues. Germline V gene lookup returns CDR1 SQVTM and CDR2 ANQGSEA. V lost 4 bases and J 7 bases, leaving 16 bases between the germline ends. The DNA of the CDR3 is TGCAGCGTTGGGGGCAGGGATGGGTCTGGCTACACCTTC. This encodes CSVGGRDGSGYTF.

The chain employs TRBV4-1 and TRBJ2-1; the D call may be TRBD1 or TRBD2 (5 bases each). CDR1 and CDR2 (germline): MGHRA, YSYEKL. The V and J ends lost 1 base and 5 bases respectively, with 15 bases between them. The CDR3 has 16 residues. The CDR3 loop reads CASSQVVPGPNNEQFF. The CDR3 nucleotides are TGCGCCAGCAGCCAAGTCGTACCGGGACCCAACAATGAGCAGTTCTTC.

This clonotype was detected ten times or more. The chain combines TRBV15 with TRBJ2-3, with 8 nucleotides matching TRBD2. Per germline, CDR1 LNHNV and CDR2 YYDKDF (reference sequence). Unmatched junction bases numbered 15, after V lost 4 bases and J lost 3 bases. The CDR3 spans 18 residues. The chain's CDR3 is CATSTMRLIRGGTDTQYF. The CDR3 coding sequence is TGTGCCACCAGCACTATGCGTCTTATTCGGGGGGGTACAGATACGCAGTATTTT.

CDR3: CASSQRRGKRRSGELFF. The CDR3, as DNA: TGTGCCAGCAGCCAACGAAGAGGGAAGCGTAGGTCCGGGGAGCTGTTTTTT. The rearrangement joins TRBV14 to TRBJ2-2, with a possible D match to TRBD2 (5 bases). V was shortened by 2 bases and J by 6 bases, with 19 bases between the two germline ends. Per the germline V gene, CDR1 is SGHDN and CDR2 is FVKESK. CDR3 length: 17 residues.

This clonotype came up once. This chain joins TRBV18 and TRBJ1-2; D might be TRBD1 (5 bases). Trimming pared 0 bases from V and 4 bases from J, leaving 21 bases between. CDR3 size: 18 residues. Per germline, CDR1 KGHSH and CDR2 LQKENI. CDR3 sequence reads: CASSPPGTVFPGGYGYTF. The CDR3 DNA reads TGTGCCAGCTCACCACCGGGCACAGTTTTCCCCGGGGGCTATGGCTACACCTTC.

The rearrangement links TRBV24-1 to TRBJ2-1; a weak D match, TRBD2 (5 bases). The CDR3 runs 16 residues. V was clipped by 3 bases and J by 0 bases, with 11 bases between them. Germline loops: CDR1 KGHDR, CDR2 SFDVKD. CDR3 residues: CATSDPEASSYNEQFF. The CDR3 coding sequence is TGTGCCACCAGTGATCCGGAGGCCTCCTCCTACAATGAGCAGTTCTTC.

The CDR3 DNA reads as TGTGCCAGCAGTGAACGTCGAGGGAAGTATTCACCCCTCCACTTT. Its translation is CASSERRGKYSPLHF. The chain uses TRBV6-1 and TRBJ1-6; D uncertain. The CDR3 sequence is 15 residues long. Germline V lookup: CDR1 MNHNS, CDR2 SASEGT. V gave up 2 bases and J gave up 8 bases, with 13 bases separating them.

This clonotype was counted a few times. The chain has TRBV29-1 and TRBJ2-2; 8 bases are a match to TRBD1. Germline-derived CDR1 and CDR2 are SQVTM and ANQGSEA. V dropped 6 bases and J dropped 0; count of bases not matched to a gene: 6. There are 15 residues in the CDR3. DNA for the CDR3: TGCAGCGTCAGCCGGGGACAGGCGAACACCGGGGAGCTGTTTTTT. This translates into CSVSRGQANTGELFF.

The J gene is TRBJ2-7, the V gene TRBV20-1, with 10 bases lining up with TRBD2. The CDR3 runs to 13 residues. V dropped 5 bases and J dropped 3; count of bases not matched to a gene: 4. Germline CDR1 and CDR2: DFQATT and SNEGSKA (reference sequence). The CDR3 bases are TGCAGTGCTCCCTCTAGCGGGGGCTACGAGCAGTACTTC. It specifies CSAPSSGGYEQYF.

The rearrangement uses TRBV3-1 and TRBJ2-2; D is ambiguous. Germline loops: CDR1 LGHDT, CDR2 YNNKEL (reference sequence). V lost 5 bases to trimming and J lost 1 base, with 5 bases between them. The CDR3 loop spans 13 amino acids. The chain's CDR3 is CASSNRNTGELFF. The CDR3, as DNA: TGTGCCAGCAGCAACAGGAACACCGGGGAGCTGTTTTTT.

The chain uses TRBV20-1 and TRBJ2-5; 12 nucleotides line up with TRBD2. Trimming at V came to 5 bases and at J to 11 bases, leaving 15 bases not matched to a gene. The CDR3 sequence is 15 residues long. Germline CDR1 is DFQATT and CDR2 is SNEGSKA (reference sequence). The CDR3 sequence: CSAEKTSGRYNEQYF. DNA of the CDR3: TGCAGTGCTGAAAAGACTAGCGGGAGATACAATGAGCAGTACTTC.

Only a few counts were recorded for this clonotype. CDR3 region: CASSVELYQPQHF. Here the CDR3 DNA reads TGTGCCAGCAGTGTGGAACTCTATCAGCCCCAGCATTTT. The gene calls are TRBV6-1 and TRBJ1-5; D is uncertain. The CDR3 length is 13 residues. Trimming cost V 4 bases and J 5 bases, with 9 bases left between them. CDR1 and CDR2 (germline): MNHNS, SASEGT.

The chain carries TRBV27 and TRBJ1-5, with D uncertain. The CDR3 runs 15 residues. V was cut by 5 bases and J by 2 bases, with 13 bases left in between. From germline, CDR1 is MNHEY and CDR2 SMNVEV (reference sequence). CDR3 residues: CASSPFGRGNQPQHF. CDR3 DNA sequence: TGTGCCAGCAGTCCGTTCGGGCGGGGCAATCAGCCCCAGCATTTT.

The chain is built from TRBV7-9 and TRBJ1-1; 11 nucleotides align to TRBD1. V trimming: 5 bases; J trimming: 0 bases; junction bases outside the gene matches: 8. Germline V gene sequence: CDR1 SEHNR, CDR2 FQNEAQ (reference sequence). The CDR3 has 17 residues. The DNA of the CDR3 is TGTGCCAGCAGCCGACTAGGACAGGGGGCTATGAACACTGAAGCTTTCTTT. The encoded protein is CASSRLGQGAMNTEAFF.

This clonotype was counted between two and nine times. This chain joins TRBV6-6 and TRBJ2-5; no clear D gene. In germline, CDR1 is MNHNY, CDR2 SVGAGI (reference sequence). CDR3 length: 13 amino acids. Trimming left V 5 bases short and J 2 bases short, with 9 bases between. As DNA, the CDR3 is TGTGCCAGCAGTCATGGTGATCAAGAGACCCAGTACTTC. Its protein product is CASSHGDQETQYF.

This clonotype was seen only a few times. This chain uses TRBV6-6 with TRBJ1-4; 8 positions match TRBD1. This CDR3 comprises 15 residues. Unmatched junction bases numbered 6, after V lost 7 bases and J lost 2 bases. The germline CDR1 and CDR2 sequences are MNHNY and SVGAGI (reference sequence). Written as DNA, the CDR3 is TGTGCCAGCATGGCAGGGGGCGAGACTAATGAAAAACTGTTTTTT. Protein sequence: CASMAGGETNEKLFF.

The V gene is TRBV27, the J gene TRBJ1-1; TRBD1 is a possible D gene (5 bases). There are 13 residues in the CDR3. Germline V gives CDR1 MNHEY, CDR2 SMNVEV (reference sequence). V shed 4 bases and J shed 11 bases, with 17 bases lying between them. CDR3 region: CASSSGTPVRAFF. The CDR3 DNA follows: TGTGCCAGCAGTTCGGGGACCCCCGTGAGGGCTTTCTTT.

In DNA form, the CDR3 reads TGCGCCAGCAGCTTGGGACAGGGGGCAAAATCATACAATGAGCAGTTCTTC. Translation gives CASSLGQGAKSYNEQFF. The chain is built from TRBV5-1 and TRBJ2-1, with TRBD1 matching over 10 bases. This CDR3 is 17 amino acids long. CDR1 and CDR2 from the germline V gene are SGHRS and YFSETQ. After removal of 0 bases from V and 4 bases from J, the junction contained 7 bases not matched to a gene.

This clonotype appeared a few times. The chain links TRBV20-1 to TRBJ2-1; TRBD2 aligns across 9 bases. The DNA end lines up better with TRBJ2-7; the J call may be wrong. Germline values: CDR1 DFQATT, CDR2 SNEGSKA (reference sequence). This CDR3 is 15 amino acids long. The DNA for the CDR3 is TGCAGTGCTAGAACTAGCGGGCGCTCCTACAATGAGCAGTACTTC. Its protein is CSARTSGRSYNEQYF.

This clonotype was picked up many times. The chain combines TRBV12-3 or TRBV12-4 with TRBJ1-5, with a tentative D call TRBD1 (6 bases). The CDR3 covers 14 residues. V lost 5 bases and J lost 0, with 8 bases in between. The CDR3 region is CASSGGLSNQPQHF. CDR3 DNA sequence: TGTGCCAGCAGTGGGGGGCTTAGCAATCAGCCCCAGCATTTT.